The 26 T cell receptor beta chains below come from one sample, sequenced in a study of lymphopenia after photon versus proton radiotherapy. Libraries were prepared by immunoSEQ multiplex PCR; TCRdb keeps only in-frame clonotypes and omits some of them. This table has roughly 30,000 clones, approximately 87% appearing once. Here the sequenced sample was peripheral blood, taken from a patient treated with photon-based radiotherapy. These receptor sequences come from a woman aged 50 to 65 with pancreatic cancer.

The V call is TRBV11-2, the J call TRBJ2-7; 14 bases fit TRBD2. The trim removed 5 bases at V and 3 bases at J, leaving 6 bases unmatched. The length of the CDR3 is 16 residues. Per germline, CDR1 SGHAT and CDR2 FQNNGV. CDR3 loop: CASSRTGLAGGYEQYF. CDR3 DNA: TGTGCCAGCAGCCGGACCGGACTAGCGGGAGGCTACGAGCAGTACTTC.

V and J are TRBV7-2 and TRBJ2-3; D is possibly TRBD1 (5 bases). The CDR3 has 14 residues. The V gene lost 2 bases and the J gene lost 13 bases, with 19 bases spanning the gap. From germline, CDR1 is SGHTA and CDR2 FQGNSA. The CDR3 region is CASSLRASGKAEYF. The CDR3 DNA reads TGTGCCAGCAGCTTAAGAGCATCAGGGAAGGCGGAGTATTTT.

This rearrangement joins TRBV6-5 to TRBJ1-4; D is uncertain. CDR3 length: 16 residues. V lost 2 bases to trimming and J lost 3 bases, with 13 bases between them. Germline CDR1 and CDR2: MNHEY and SVGAGI. Here the CDR3 reads CASSYTKGIPNEKLFF. DNA for the CDR3: TGTGCCAGCAGTTACACGAAGGGTATCCCTAATGAAAAACTGTTTTTT.

The V call is TRBV5-1, the J call TRBJ2-7, with 7 bases lining up with TRBD1. V lost 4 bases to trimming and J lost 4 bases; unmatched junction nucleotides: 11. Germline V gives CDR1 SGHRS, CDR2 YFSETQ. The CDR3 extends over 15 amino acids. The CDR3 sequence: CASSAPQGPFYEQYF. The CDR3 bases are TGCGCCAGCAGCGCCCCACAGGGGCCGTTTTACGAGCAGTACTTC.

This clone was recorded once. The rearrangement uses TRBV18 and TRBJ2-5, with TRBD1 as a possible D gene (5 bases). The V gene's germline CDR1 is KGHSH and CDR2 LQKENI. The CDR3 has 13 amino acids. V was cut by 0 bases and J by 3 bases, with 5 bases left in between. CDR3 residues: CASSPPREETQYF. DNA for the CDR3: TGTGCCAGCTCACCACCCAGGGAAGAGACCCAGTACTTC.

The chain combines TRBV7-2 with TRBJ2-5; 8 bases agree with TRBD2. The V gene's germline CDR1 is SGHTA and CDR2 FQGNSA. This CDR3 has 16 residues. With 0 bases clipped from V and 5 bases from J, the junction kept 8 bases outside the gene matches. In nucleotides, the CDR3 is TGTGCCAGCAGCTTAGCCCACGGGAGGGCCGGGGAGACCCAGTACTTC. Translating it yields CASSLAHGRAGETQYF. Variable domain in full (rest from reference TRBV7-2 and TRBJ2-5): GAGVSQSPSNKVTEKGKDVELRCDPISGHTALYWYRQSLGQGLEFLIYFQGNSAPDKSGLPSDRFSAERTGGSVSTLTIQRTQQEDSAVYLCASSLAHGRAGETQYFGPGTRLLVL.

This clone was picked up one time. The chain uses TRBV30 and TRBJ1-2; tentatively, D is TRBD1 (6 bases). The CDR3 is 13 residues long. Germline V gene lookup returns CDR1 GTSNPN and CDR2 SVGIG (reference sequence). Trimming cost V 0 bases and J 8 bases, with 13 bases left between them. CDR3 residues: CAWSVGGAQGYTF. The CDR3 nucleotides are TGTGCCTGGAGTGTTGGGGGGGCGCAAGGCTACACCTTC.

This chain joins TRBV10-2 and TRBJ2-1; 10 bases line up with TRBD2. CDR1 is WSHSY, CDR2 SAAADI, per germline. J gave up 0 bases and V 0 bases, and 11 bases lay outside the gene matches. This CDR3 region has 20 residues. The CDR3 loop is CASSESIRTSGLSSYNEQFF. The CDR3 nucleotides are TGCGCCAGCAGTGAGTCGATAAGGACTAGCGGACTGAGCTCCTACAATGAGCAGTTCTTC.

This clone was seen just once. The chain employs TRBV7-2 and TRBJ1-2, with D perhaps matching TRBD1 (5 bases). V lost 7 bases, J lost 6 bases, and 24 bases lay in between. CDR3 length: 16 amino acids. Germline V lookup: CDR1 SGHTA, CDR2 FQGNSA. CDR3 amino acids: CASNPQPGRGYDGYTF. The DNA for the CDR3 is TGTGCCAGCAACCCACAACCGGGTAGGGGCTATGATGGCTACACCTTC.

This clone showed up just once. The genes are TRBV6-6 and TRBJ1-5; D may be TRBD1 (5 bases). V was cut by 0 bases and J by 2 bases, with 11 bases left in between. CDR1 and CDR2 (germline): MNHNY, SVGAGI (reference sequence). The CDR3 runs to 16 residues. Written as DNA, the CDR3 is TGTGCCAGCAGTTACTCGAGCAGGGTTGGCAATCAGCCCCAGCATTTT. This encodes CASSYSSRVGNQPQHF.

V usage is TRBV27 and J usage is TRBJ2-3, with D uncertain. Germline-derived CDR1 and CDR2 are MNHEY and SMNVEV (reference sequence). The CDR3 is 17 residues long. V lost 5 bases and J 0 bases, leaving 18 bases between the germline ends. CDR3 sequence: CASSRYGPSSSTDTQYF. The CDR3 DNA sequence: TGTGCCAGCAGTCGTTACGGACCCTCGAGTAGCACAGATACGCAGTATTTT.

The chain links TRBV19 to TRBJ1-2; D is uncertain. Germline CDR1 and CDR2: LNHDA and SQIVND (reference sequence). V lost 4 bases and J 1 base, leaving 7 bases between the germline ends. The CDR3 spans 13 residues. CDR3 coding DNA: TGTGCCAGTAGTACGGCCGTTAACTATGGCTACACCTTC. It yields the protein CASSTAVNYGYTF.

The rearrangement links TRBV27 to TRBJ2-7, with 7 nucleotides matching TRBD1. The CDR3 covers 12 residues. Trimming took 6 bases from V and 6 from J; bases not matched to a gene: 5. Germline lookup yields CDR1 MNHEY and CDR2 SMNVEV (reference sequence). CDR3 residues: CASRTGMGEQYF. In DNA form, the CDR3 reads TGTGCCAGCAGGACAGGGATGGGCGAGCAGTACTTC.

V gene TRBV7-3 combines with J gene TRBJ2-2; no definite D call. The CDR3 totals 13 residues. The germline V gene encodes CDR1 SGHTA and CDR2 FQGTGA. V gave up 6 bases and J gave up 2 bases, with 7 bases separating them. The CDR3 region is CASSHSNTGELFF. The CDR3 DNA follows: TGTGCCAGCAGTCACAGTAACACCGGGGAGCTGTTTTTT.

A word on this clone: Within the sample, other DNA sequences also encode this same CDR3. V and J are TRBV5-3 and TRBJ1-5; no clear D. TRBV5-3 is assigned to the ORF class and has an uncertain function. The CDR3 is made up of 12 amino acids. V shed 0 bases and J shed 7 bases, with 5 bases lying between them. CDR3 nucleotides: TGTGCCAGAAGCTTGGGTCGCCAGCCCCAGCATTTT. Translating gives CARSLGRQPQHF.

The chain uses TRBV9 and TRBJ2-3; D may correspond to TRBD1 or TRBD2 (5 bases each). The V and J ends lost 7 bases and 2 bases respectively, with 14 bases between them. Germline V gene lookup returns CDR1 SGDLS and CDR2 YYNGEE. The CDR3 covers 14 residues. CDR3 loop: CASAGSSSTDTQYF. DNA for the CDR3: TGTGCCAGCGCAGGGAGTAGCTCCACAGATACGCAGTATTTT. Supplemented by reference TRBV9 and TRBJ2-3, the full variable domain reads DSGVTQTPKHLITATGQRVTLRCSPRSGDLSVYWYQQSLDQGLQFLIQYYNGEERAKGNILERFSAQQFPDLHSELNLSSLELGDSALYFCASAGSSSTDTQYFGPGTRLTVL.

The V gene is TRBV6-4, the J gene TRBJ1-1, with D unclear. This CDR3 is 14 amino acids long. From germline, CDR1 is MRHNA and CDR2 SNTAGT. V lost 0 bases to trimming and J lost 2 bases, with 7 bases between them. The CDR3 protein is CASSDSLRNTEAFF. The CDR3 DNA reads as TGTGCCAGCAGTGACTCGTTAAGAAACACTGAAGCTTTCTTT.

As DNA, the CDR3 is TGTGCCAGCAGCACCTCGGGGGCCGGGTCCAAAAACATTCAGTACTTC. This sequence encodes CASSTSGAGSKNIQYF. This chain links TRBV5-6 with TRBJ2-4; D tentatively reads TRBD1 or TRBD2 (6 bases each). The CDR3 is made up of 16 amino acids. Deletions cut 4 bases from V and 2 bases from J, with 16 bases between. The germline V gene encodes CDR1 SGHDT and CDR2 YYEEEE.

This clone was observed a few times. The rearrangement links TRBV7-2 to TRBJ2-1, with TRBD1 identical over 7 bases. This CDR3 contains 19 residues. With 0 bases clipped from V and 0 bases from J, the junction kept 11 bases outside the gene matches. CDR1 is SGHTA and CDR2 is FQGNSA in the germline V gene. CDR3 region: CASSLARGRTGYSYNEQFF. The CDR3, as DNA: TGTGCCAGCAGCTTAGCTCGCGGACGGACAGGTTACTCCTACAATGAGCAGTTCTTC.

V gene TRBV18 combines with J gene TRBJ2-5, with D uncertain. Deletions cut 2 bases from V and 5 bases from J, with 9 bases between. This CDR3 has 13 residues. The germline V gene encodes CDR1 KGHSH and CDR2 LQKENI. CDR3 region: CASSPGMSETQYF. CDR3 coding DNA: TGTGCCAGCTCACCAGGAATGTCGGAGACCCAGTACTTC.

CDR3 amino acids: CASSQNKGGRGEQYF. For the CDR3, the DNA is TGTGCCAGCTCGCAGAATAAAGGGGGAAGGGGCGAGCAGTACTTC. The chain recombines TRBV18 with TRBJ2-7; possible D gene TRBD1, 6 bases. Germline loops: CDR1 KGHSH, CDR2 LQKENI. The CDR3 totals 15 residues. V was pared by 6 bases and J by 6 bases, with 21 bases between.

This sequence joins TRBV27 and TRBJ1-2; 11 bases are a match to TRBD1. CDR1 and CDR2 from the germline V gene are MNHEY and SMNVEV (reference sequence). This CDR3 has 14 amino acids. Trimming took 6 bases from V and 4 from J; bases not matched to a gene: 4. Here the CDR3 reads CASSLGQGGYGYTF. The CDR3 nucleotides read TGTGCCAGCAGCTTGGGACAGGGGGGCTATGGCTACACCTTC.

V is TRBV7-6 and J is TRBJ1-1, with unresolved D. Per germline, CDR1 SGHVS and CDR2 FNYEAQ. Deletions cut 5 bases from V and 3 bases from J, with 25 bases between. This CDR3 is built from 18 residues. The CDR3 protein is CASSPLSPLPSTDTEAFF. Here the CDR3 DNA reads TGTGCCAGCAGCCCCCTTAGCCCCCTACCCTCTACGGACACTGAAGCTTTCTTT.

The rearrangement uses TRBV18 and TRBJ2-7, with no clear D. CDR1 KGHSH and CDR2 LQKENI come from the germline V gene. Trimming stripped 3 bases from V and 2 bases from J, with 8 bases between. The length of the CDR3 is 13 residues. The CDR3 nucleotides read TGTGCCAGCTCACCGGGTTCGACCTACGAGCAGTACTTC. Encoded protein: CASSPGSTYEQYF.

The V and J genes are TRBV5-5 and TRBJ2-3; TRBD2 agrees at 11 bases. The CDR3 runs 15 residues. V gave up 4 bases and J gave up 1 base; unmatched junction bases: 2. Germline V gives CDR1 SGHKS, CDR2 YYEKEE (reference sequence). The chain's CDR3 is CASSKGLAGTDTQYF. CDR3 in DNA: TGTGCCAGCAGCAAGGGACTAGCGGGCACAGATACGCAGTATTTT.

This clone has a single count. The V and J genes are TRBV5-4 and TRBJ2-2; D is undetermined. The CDR3 loop spans 15 amino acids. Trimming removed 0 bases from V and 0 bases from J, with 6 bases in between. Germline lookup yields CDR1 SGHNT and CDR2 YYREEE (reference sequence). CDR3 in DNA: TGTGCCAGCAGCTTGGCAGATCCGAACACCGGGGAGCTGTTTTTT. This encodes CASSLADPNTGELFF.